This record concerns one TCR beta chain sequence. The data were obtained in a study of PD-L1 blockade in urothelial cancer. Study at large: When blood samples were assessed, the median T cell count was around 150,000.

Sequencing was performed with immunoSEQ multiplex PCR; in TCRdb, only in-frame clones are kept and a portion is missing. Among 30,000 or so clones listed, 70% to 85% were seen once. Diagnoses among patients were locally advanced or metastatic urothelial carcinoma. This specimen consisted of PBMCs, obtained around atezolizumab (anti-PD-L1) treatment. This receptor was obtained from a man aged 60-69 years with urothelial cancer.

CDR3 protein: CASSLTGGRETQYF. The CDR3 nucleotides read TGCGCCAGCAGCTTGACAGGGGGGAGGGAGACCCAGTACTTC. V usage is TRBV5-1 and J usage is TRBJ2-5; 8 bases are a match to TRBD1. CDR3 length: 14 amino acids. Unmatched junction bases numbered 4, after V lost 1 base and J lost 5 bases. The V gene's germline CDR1 is SGHRS and CDR2 YFSETQ.